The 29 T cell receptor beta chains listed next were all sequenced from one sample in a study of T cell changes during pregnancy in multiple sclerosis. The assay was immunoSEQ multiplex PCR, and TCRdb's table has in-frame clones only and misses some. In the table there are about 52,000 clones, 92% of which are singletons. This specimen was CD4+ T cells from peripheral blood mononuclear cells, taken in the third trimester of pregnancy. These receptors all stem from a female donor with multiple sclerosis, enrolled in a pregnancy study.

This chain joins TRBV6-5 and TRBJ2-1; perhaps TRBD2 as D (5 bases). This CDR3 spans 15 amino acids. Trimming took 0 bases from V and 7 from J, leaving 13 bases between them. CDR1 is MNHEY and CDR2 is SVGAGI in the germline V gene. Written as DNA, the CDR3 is TGTGCCAGCAGTTACTCGGGGATTAGCGATAATGAGCAGTTCTTC. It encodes CASSYSGISDNEQFF.

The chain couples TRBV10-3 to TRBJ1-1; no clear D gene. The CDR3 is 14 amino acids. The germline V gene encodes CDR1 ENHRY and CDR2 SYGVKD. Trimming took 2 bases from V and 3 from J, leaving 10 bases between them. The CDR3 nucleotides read TGTGCCATCAGTGAGAGCAGGACTTACACTGAAGCTTTCTTT. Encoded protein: CAISESRTYTEAFF.

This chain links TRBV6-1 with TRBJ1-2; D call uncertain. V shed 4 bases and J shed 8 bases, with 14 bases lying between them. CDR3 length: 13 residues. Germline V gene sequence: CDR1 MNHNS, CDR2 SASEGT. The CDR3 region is CASSGDPSRGYTF. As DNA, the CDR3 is TGTGCCAGCAGTGGCGATCCCTCACGAGGCTACACCTTC.

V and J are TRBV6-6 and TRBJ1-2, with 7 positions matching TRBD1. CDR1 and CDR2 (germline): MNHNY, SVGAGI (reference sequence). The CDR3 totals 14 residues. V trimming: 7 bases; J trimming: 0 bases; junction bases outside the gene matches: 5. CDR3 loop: CASKRTGANYGYTF. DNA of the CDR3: TGTGCCAGCAAGAGGACAGGAGCTAACTATGGCTACACCTTC.

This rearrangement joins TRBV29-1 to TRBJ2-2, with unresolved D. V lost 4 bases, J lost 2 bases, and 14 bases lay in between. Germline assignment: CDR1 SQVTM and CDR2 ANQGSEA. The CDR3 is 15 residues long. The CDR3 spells CSVGLKLKNTGELFF. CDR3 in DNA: TGCAGCGTTGGTCTCAAACTCAAAAACACCGGGGAGCTGTTTTTT.

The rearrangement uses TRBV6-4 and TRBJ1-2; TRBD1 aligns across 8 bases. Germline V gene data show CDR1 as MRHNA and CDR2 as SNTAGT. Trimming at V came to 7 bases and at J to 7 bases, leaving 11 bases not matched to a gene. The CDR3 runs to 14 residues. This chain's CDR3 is CASKATGAAGGYTF. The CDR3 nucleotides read TGTGCCAGCAAAGCGACAGGGGCTGCGGGTGGCTACACCTTC.

The CDR3 spells CATERQSGNTIYF. Written as DNA, the CDR3 is TGTGCCACCGAGAGACAGTCTGGAAACACCATATATTTT. The gene calls are TRBV10-3 and TRBJ1-3; D is perhaps TRBD1 (5 bases). Deletions cut 10 bases from V and 1 base from J, with 11 bases between. The CDR3 contains 13 residues. Germline-derived CDR1 and CDR2 are ENHRY and SYGVKD.

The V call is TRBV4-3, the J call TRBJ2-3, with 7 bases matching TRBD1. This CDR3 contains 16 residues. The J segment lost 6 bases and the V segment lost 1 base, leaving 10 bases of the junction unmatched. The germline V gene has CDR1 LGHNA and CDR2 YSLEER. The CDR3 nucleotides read TGCGCCAGCAGCCAAGGGGACAGAGAACCCTGGGATACGCAGTATTTT. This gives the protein CASSQGDREPWDTQYF.

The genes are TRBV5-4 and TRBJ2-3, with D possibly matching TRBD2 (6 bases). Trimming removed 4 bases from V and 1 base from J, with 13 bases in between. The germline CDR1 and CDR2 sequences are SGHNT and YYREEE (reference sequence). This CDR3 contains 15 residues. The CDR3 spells CASSLGTSRTDTQYF. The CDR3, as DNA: TGTGCCAGCAGCCTCGGGACTTCCCGCACAGATACGCAGTATTTT.

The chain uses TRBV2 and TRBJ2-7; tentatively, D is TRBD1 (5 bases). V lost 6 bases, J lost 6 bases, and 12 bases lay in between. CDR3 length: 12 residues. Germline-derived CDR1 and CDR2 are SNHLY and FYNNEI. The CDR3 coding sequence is TGTGCCAGCAGCCCTAGGGGCGGCGAGCAGTACTTC. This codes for CASSPRGGEQYF.

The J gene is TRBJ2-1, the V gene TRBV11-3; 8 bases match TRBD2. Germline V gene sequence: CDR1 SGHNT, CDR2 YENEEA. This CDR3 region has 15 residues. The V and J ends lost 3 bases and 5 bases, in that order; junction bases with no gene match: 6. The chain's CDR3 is CASSFRGGIDNEQFF. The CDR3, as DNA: TGTGCCAGCAGCTTCCGGGGGGGGATAGACAATGAGCAGTTCTTC.

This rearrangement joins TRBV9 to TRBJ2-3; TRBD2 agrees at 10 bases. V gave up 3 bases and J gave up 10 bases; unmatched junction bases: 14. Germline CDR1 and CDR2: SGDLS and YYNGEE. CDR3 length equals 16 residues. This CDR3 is CASSAGLATAISAQYF. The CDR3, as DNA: TGTGCCAGCAGCGCGGGACTAGCGACCGCTATTAGCGCGCAGTATTTT.

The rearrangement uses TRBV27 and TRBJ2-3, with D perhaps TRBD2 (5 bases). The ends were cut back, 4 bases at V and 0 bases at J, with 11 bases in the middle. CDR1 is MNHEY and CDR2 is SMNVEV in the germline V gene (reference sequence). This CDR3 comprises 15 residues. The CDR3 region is CASSSRVGSTDTQYF. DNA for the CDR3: TGTGCCAGCAGTTCGCGGGTAGGGAGCACAGATACGCAGTATTTT.

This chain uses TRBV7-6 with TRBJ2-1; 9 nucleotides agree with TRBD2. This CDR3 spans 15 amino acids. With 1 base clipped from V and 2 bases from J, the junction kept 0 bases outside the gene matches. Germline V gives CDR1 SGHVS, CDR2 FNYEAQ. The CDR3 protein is CASSLGTSAYNEQFF. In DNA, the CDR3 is TGTGCCAGCAGCTTAGGGACTAGCGCCTACAATGAGCAGTTCTTC.

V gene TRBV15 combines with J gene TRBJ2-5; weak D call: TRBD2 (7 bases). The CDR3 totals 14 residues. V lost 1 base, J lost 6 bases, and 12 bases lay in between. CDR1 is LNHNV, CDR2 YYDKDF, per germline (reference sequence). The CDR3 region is CATSRVGGAKTQYF. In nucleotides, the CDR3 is TGTGCCACCAGCAGAGTGGGGGGGGCGAAGACCCAGTACTTC. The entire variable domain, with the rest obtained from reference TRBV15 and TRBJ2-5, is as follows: DAMVIQNPRYQVTQFGKPVTLSCSQTLNHNVMYWYQQKSSQAPKLLFHYYDKDFNNEADTPDNFQSRRPNTSFCFLDIRSPGLGDTAMYLCATSRVGGAKTQYFGPGTRLLVL.

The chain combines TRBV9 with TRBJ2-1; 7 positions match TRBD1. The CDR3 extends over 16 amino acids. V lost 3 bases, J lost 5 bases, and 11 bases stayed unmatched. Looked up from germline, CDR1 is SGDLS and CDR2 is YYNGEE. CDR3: CASSDQTTGLDNEQFF. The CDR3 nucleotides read TGTGCCAGCAGCGACCAAACGACAGGGTTAGACAATGAGCAGTTCTTC.

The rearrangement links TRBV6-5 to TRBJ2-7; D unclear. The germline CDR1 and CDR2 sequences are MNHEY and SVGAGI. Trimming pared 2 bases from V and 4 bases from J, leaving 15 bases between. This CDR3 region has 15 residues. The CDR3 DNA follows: TGTGCCAGCAGTTACGGTACAGCTCTCCTATACGAGCAGTACTTC. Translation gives CASSYGTALLYEQYF.

The CDR3 nucleotides read TGTGCCATCAGCGACGATCAGGGTTATGGCTACACCTTC. Protein sequence: CAISDDQGYGYTF. J is TRBJ1-2 and V is TRBV10-3, with D perhaps matching TRBD1 (5 bases). Trimming took off 6 bases at V and 5 bases at J, with 13 bases between the two ends. This CDR3 has 13 amino acids. CDR1 is ENHRY and CDR2 is SYGVKD in the germline V gene.

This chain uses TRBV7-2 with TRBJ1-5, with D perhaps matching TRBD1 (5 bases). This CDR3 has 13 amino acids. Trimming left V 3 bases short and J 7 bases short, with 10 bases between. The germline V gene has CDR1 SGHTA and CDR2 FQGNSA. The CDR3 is CASSFRVDQPQHF. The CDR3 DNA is TGTGCCAGCAGCTTCAGGGTTGACCAGCCCCAGCATTTT. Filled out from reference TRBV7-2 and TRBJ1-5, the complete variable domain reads GAGVSQSPSNKVTEKGKDVELRCDPISGHTALYWYRQSLGQGLEFLIYFQGNSAPDKSGLPSDRFSAERTGGSVSTLTIQRTQQEDSAVYLCASSFRVDQPQHFGDGTRLSIL.

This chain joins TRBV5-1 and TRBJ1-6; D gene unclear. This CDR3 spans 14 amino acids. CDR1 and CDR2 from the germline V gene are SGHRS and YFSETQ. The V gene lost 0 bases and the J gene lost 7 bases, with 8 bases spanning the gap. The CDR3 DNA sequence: TGCGCCAGCAGCTTGGACAGTTTCAATTCACCCCTCCACTTT. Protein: CASSLDSFNSPLHF.

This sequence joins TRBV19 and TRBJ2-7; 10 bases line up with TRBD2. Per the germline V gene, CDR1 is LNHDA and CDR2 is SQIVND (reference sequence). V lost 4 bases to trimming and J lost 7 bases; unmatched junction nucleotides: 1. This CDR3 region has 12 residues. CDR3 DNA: TGTGCCAGTAGTACACTAGCGGGGGAGCAGTACTTC. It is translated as CASSTLAGEQYF.

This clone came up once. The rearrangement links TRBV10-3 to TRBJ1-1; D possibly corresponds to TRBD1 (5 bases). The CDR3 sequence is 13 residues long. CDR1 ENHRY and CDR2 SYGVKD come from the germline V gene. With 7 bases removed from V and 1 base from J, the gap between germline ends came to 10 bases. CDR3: CAIIREPNTEAFF. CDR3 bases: TGTGCCATCATCAGGGAACCGAACACTGAAGCTTTCTTT.

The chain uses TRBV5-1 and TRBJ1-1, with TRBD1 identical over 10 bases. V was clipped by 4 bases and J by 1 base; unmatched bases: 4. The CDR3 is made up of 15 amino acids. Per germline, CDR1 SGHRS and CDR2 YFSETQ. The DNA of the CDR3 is TGCGCCAGCAGCCTACGACAGGGGGCGAACACTGAAGCTTTCTTT. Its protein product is CASSLRQGANTEAFF.

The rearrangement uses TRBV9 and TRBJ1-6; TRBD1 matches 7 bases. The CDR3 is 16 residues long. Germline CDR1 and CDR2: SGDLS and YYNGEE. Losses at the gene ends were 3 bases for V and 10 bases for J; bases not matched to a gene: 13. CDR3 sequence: CASSGGGRDRSSPLHF. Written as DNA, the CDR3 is TGTGCCAGCAGCGGAGGAGGACGGGACAGATCATCACCCCTCCACTTT.

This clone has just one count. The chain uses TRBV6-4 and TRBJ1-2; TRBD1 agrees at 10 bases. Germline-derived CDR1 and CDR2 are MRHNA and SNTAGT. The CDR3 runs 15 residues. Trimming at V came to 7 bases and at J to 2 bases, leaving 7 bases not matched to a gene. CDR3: CASKRDRGGNYGYTF. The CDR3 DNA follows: TGTGCCAGCAAACGGGACAGGGGCGGAAACTATGGCTACACCTTC.

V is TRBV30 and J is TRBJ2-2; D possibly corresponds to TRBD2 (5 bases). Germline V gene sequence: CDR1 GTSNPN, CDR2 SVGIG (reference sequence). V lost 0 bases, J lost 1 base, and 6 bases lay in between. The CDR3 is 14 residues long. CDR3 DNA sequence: TGTGCCTGGAGTGTACTAGGGAACACCGGGGAGCTGTTTTTT. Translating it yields CAWSVLGNTGELFF. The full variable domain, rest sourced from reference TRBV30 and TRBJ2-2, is SQTIHQWPATLVQPVGSPLSLECTVEGTSNPNLYWYRQAAGRGLQLLFYSVGIGQISSEVPQNLSASRPQDRQFILSSKKLLLSDSGFYLCAWSVLGNTGELFFGEGSRLTVL.

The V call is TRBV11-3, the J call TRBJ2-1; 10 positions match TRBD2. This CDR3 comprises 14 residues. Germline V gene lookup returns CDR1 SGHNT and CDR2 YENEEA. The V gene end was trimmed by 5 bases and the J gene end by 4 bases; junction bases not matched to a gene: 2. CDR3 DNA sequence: TGTGCCAGCAGCGCTAGCGGGGGTTACAATGAGCAGTTCTTC. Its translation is CASSASGGYNEQFF.

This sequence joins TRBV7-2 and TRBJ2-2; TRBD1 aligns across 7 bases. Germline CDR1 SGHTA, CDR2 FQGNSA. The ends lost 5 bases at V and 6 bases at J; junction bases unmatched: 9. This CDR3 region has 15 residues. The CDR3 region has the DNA TGTGCCAGCAGCCTAGACAGGGCTTCCGCCGGGGAGCTGTTTTTT. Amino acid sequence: CASSLDRASAGELFF. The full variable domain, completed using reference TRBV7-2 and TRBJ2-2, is GAGVSQSPSNKVTEKGKDVELRCDPISGHTALYWYRQSLGQGLEFLIYFQGNSAPDKSGLPSDRFSAERTGGSVSTLTIQRTQQEDSAVYLCASSLDRASAGELFFGEGSRLTVL.

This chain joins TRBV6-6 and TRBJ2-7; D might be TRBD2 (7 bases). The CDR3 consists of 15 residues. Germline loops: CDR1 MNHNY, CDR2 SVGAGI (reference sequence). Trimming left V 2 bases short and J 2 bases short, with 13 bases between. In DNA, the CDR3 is TGTGCCAGCAGTTACGGGGGCGGGGGAGCCTACGAGCAGTACTTC. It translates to CASSYGGGGAYEQYF.